The 28 T cell receptor beta chains given below trace back to one sample, sequenced in a study of shared clonotypes between healthy human individuals. Naive CD8 cells were CD45RO-negative, positively selected for CCR7, excluding terminally differentiated effector memory CD45RA+ cells. The assay was immunoSEQ multiplex PCR, and TCRdb's table has in-frame clones only and misses some. In the table there are under 700,000 clones, roughly 95% of which are singletons. The material sequenced was naive CD8+ T cells sorted from blood. All receptors come from a woman aged 25 to 39 in good health.

The rearrangement joins TRBV2 to TRBJ1-1, with D perhaps matching TRBD1 (5 bases). Trimming took off 0 bases at V and 1 base at J, with 12 bases between the two ends. The CDR3 covers 16 residues. Germline values: CDR1 SNHLY, CDR2 FYNNEI. DNA of the CDR3: TGTGCCAGCAGTGAAGCGCTTCGGGGGGGGAACACTGAAGCTTTCTTT. It specifies CASSEALRGGNTEAFF.

J is TRBJ2-7 and V is TRBV27; weak D call: TRBD1 (6 bases). CDR1 MNHEY and CDR2 SMNVEV come from the germline V gene (reference sequence). The V gene lost 5 bases and the J gene lost 0 bases, with 11 bases spanning the gap. The length of the CDR3 is 14 residues. In DNA, the CDR3 is TGTGCCAGCAGTCTTTCGGACAGCTCCTACGAGCAGTACTTC. Translation gives CASSLSDSSYEQYF.

The chain is built from TRBV28 and TRBJ2-2; D might be TRBD2 (6 bases). Trimming pared 2 bases from V and 1 base from J, leaving 14 bases between. The CDR3 is 17 residues long. Germline values: CDR1 MDHEN, CDR2 SYDVKM. The CDR3 region is CASSLNPGLMNTGELFF. The DNA of the CDR3 is TGTGCCAGCAGTTTAAATCCGGGACTGATGAACACCGGGGAGCTGTTTTTT. Based on the CDR3 plus reference TRBV28 and TRBJ2-2, the full variable domain is DVKVTQSSRYLVKRTGEKVFLECVQDMDHENMFWYRQDPGLGLRLIYFSYDVKMKEKGDIPEGYSVSREKKERFSLILESASTNQTSMYLCASSLNPGLMNTGELFFGEGSRLTVL.

The rearrangement uses TRBV5-1 and TRBJ2-1, with 13 positions matching TRBD2. The CDR3 is 17 residues long. The V segment lost 4 bases and the J segment 6 bases; nucleotides outside the gene matches: 10. The V gene's germline CDR1 is SGHRS and CDR2 YFSETQ. The CDR3 sequence is CASSTELAGGPRNEQFF. As DNA, the CDR3 is TGCGCCAGCAGCACCGAACTAGCGGGAGGGCCTCGCAATGAGCAGTTCTTC.

This chain joins TRBV28 and TRBJ2-4; 9 positions match TRBD2. This CDR3 is 13 amino acids long. The germline gives CDR1 MDHEN, CDR2 SYDVKM. V lost 4 bases to trimming and J lost 7 bases; unmatched junction nucleotides: 2. DNA for the CDR3: TGTGCCAGCAGTTGGGGACTAGCCAACATTCAGTACTTC. It is translated as CASSWGLANIQYF. Looking up the rest from reference TRBV28 and TRBJ2-4 gives the full variable domain: DVKVTQSSRYLVKRTGEKVFLECVQDMDHENMFWYRQDPGLGLRLIYFSYDVKMKEKGDIPEGYSVSREKKERFSLILESASTNQTSMYLCASSWGLANIQYFGAGTRLSVL.

V is TRBV28 and J is TRBJ2-1; perhaps TRBD2 as D (5 bases). Germline V gene lookup returns CDR1 MDHEN and CDR2 SYDVKM. Trimming took off 10 bases at V and 3 bases at J, with 19 bases between the two ends. This CDR3 is 15 amino acids long. CDR3 nucleotide sequence: TGTGCCACCGCAAATTCGGGGAGAGGCTACAATGAGCAGTTCTTC. Protein sequence: CATANSGRGYNEQFF.

V gene TRBV5-1 combines with J gene TRBJ2-2; 8 positions match TRBD1. The J segment lost 5 bases and the V segment lost 5 bases, leaving 5 bases of the junction unmatched. Germline V gene lookup returns CDR1 SGHRS and CDR2 YFSETQ. CDR3 size: 14 residues. The CDR3 DNA reads TGCGCCAGCAGGTGGACAGGGAGAACCGGGGAGCTGTTTTTT. It translates to CASRWTGRTGELFF. The variable domain in full, completed from reference TRBV5-1 and TRBJ2-2, reads KAGVTQTPRYLIKTRGQQVTLSCSPISGHRSVSWYQQTPGQGLQFLFEYFSETQRNKGNFPGRFSGRQFSNSRSEMNVSTLELGDSALYLCASRWTGRTGELFFGEGSRLTVL.

The rearrangement uses TRBV19 and TRBJ2-1, with 12 positions matching TRBD2. Unmatched junction bases numbered 9, after V lost 6 bases and J lost 0 bases. The V gene's germline CDR1 is LNHDA and CDR2 SQIVND (reference sequence). The CDR3 has 18 residues. CDR3 residues: CASRRLAGVTNSYNEQFF. The DNA of the CDR3 is TGTGCCAGTAGGAGACTAGCGGGAGTCACAAACTCCTACAATGAGCAGTTCTTC.

CDR3 DNA: TGTGCCTCAGCGAACTCCATAAACAATGAGCAGTTCTTC. It specifies CASANSINNEQFF. The V gene is TRBV30, the J gene TRBJ2-1, with D uncertain. The V end was cut by 7 bases, the J end by 5 bases, with 15 bases between. The CDR3 covers 13 residues. CDR1 is GTSNPN and CDR2 is SVGIG in the germline V gene (reference sequence).

The CDR3 DNA follows: TGTGCCAGCTCACCAGCGGAGGGGGAGAACACTGAAGCTTTCTTT. Protein product: CASSPAEGENTEAFF. The rearrangement links TRBV18 to TRBJ1-1; D may be TRBD1 (6 bases). The CDR3 totals 15 residues. Trimming cost V 2 bases and J 1 base, with 11 bases left between them. The V gene's germline CDR1 is KGHSH and CDR2 LQKENI.

V and J are TRBV19 and TRBJ2-2; D is ambiguous. The CDR3 has 14 residues. CDR1 is LNHDA and CDR2 is SQIVND in the germline V gene (reference sequence). V was clipped by 5 bases and J by 8 bases, with 15 bases between them. In DNA, the CDR3 is TGTGCCAGTAGTGCCCAACGAGATCTGGGGGAGCTGTTTTTT. This gives the protein CASSAQRDLGELFF.

This sequence joins TRBV11-2 and TRBJ1-4; D ambiguous. CDR1 and CDR2 from the germline V gene are SGHAT and FQNNGV. The V end lost 5 bases, the J end lost 8 bases, and 21 bases lay between the germline ends. The CDR3 extends over 16 amino acids. CDR3 in DNA: TGTGCCAGCAGCCGATCCCCCCGGGAGCTTAGAGAAAAACTGTTTTTT. Translated, it gives CASSRSPRELREKLFF.

The chain couples TRBV29-1 to TRBJ2-1; D is undetermined. CDR3 length equals 12 residues. V dropped 1 base and J dropped 5 bases, with 6 bases sitting between them. In germline, CDR1 is SQVTM, CDR2 ANQGSEA. The CDR3 is CSVEGTDNEQFF. CDR3 bases: TGCAGCGTTGAAGGGACGGACAATGAGCAGTTCTTC.

This sequence joins TRBV9 and TRBJ2-3; 9 positions match TRBD1. Looked up from germline, CDR1 is SGDLS and CDR2 is YYNGEE. Trimming took 3 bases from V and 5 from J; bases not matched to a gene: 7. The CDR3 consists of 15 residues. Here the CDR3 DNA reads TGTGCCAGCAGCGCGGTACAGGGGGCGGGAGATACGCAGTATTTT. Protein sequence: CASSAVQGAGDTQYF.

Here the CDR3 reads CASALRQGGKFDNEQFF. The CDR3 DNA reads TGTGCTAGTGCCCTACGACAGGGTGGGAAATTTGACAATGAGCAGTTCTTC. The chain uses TRBV12-5 and TRBJ2-1, with 7 bases lining up with TRBD1. Germline trimming cut 7 bases from V and 5 bases from J; bases unmatched to any gene: 17. This CDR3 region has 17 residues. Germline loops: CDR1 LGHNT, CDR2 FRNRAP. Full variable domain (rest looked up from reference TRBV12-5 and TRBJ2-1): DARVTQTPRHKVTEMGQEVTMRCQPILGHNTVFWYRQTMMQGLELLAYFRNRAPLDDSGMPKDRFSAEMPDATLATLKIQPSEPRDSAVYFCASALRQGGKFDNEQFFGPGTRLTVL.

Here the CDR3 DNA reads TGTGCCAGCAGTTTTATGCGGGAGGATAGCACAGATACGCAGTATTTT. Its translation is CASSFMREDSTDTQYF. The chain uses TRBV28 and TRBJ2-3; 8 bases map to TRBD2. V lost 3 bases to trimming and J lost 0 bases; unmatched junction nucleotides: 5. This CDR3 has 16 amino acids. Per germline, CDR1 MDHEN and CDR2 SYDVKM.

This clone has a single count. V and J are TRBV28 and TRBJ1-2; D ambiguous. This CDR3 has 12 residues. The ends were cut back, 2 bases at V and 5 bases at J, with 6 bases in the middle. Germline CDR1 and CDR2: MDHEN and SYDVKM. CDR3 nucleotides: TGTGCCAGCAGTTTAAAGGTTTATGGCTACACCTTC. This sequence encodes CASSLKVYGYTF.

The V call is TRBV6-6, the J call TRBJ2-5, with D perhaps TRBD1 or TRBD2 (5 bases each). The ends were cut back, 4 bases at V and 5 bases at J, with 14 bases in the middle. Looked up from germline, CDR1 is MNHNY and CDR2 is SVGAGI (reference sequence). The CDR3 is 14 residues long. For the CDR3, the DNA is TGTGCCAGCAGTTTCACCGGGGCTCTGGAGACCCAGTACTTC. It yields the protein CASSFTGALETQYF.

This clone was seen only once. This chain joins TRBV27 and TRBJ2-1, with D tentatively TRBD2 (7 bases). Per germline, CDR1 MNHEY and CDR2 SMNVEV (reference sequence). This CDR3 comprises 15 residues. Trimming cost V 10 bases and J 0 bases, with 16 bases left between them. CDR3 sequence reads: CATTGGRSSYNEQFF. The CDR3 DNA reads as TGTGCCACGACGGGGGGCAGGAGCTCCTACAATGAGCAGTTCTTC.

The chain uses TRBV30 and TRBJ2-7, with D unresolved. Trimming pared 0 bases from V and 1 base from J, leaving 10 bases between. The CDR3 is 14 amino acids. Germline V gives CDR1 GTSNPN, CDR2 SVGIG (reference sequence). CDR3 sequence: CAWSVLVSSYEQYF. As DNA, the CDR3 is TGTGCCTGGAGTGTACTGGTCAGTTCCTACGAGCAGTACTTC.

This clone was observed a single time. The gene calls are TRBV11-2 and TRBJ1-2, with D possibly being TRBD1 (5 bases). CDR3 length: 14 amino acids. V was trimmed by 4 bases and J by 4 bases, leaving 13 bases between them. In germline, CDR1 is SGHAT, CDR2 FQNNGV. The CDR3 coding sequence is TGTGCCAGCAGCTCCTTCCAGGGCGCCTATGGCTACACCTTC. It yields the protein CASSSFQGAYGYTF.

The chain joins TRBV28 to TRBJ1-5, with 7 bases matching TRBD1. Per the germline V gene, CDR1 is MDHEN and CDR2 is SYDVKM. V lost 10 bases to trimming and J lost 4 bases; unmatched junction nucleotides: 10. This CDR3 contains 14 residues. The CDR3 nucleotides read TGTGCCACCCTGACAGGGACACAAAATCAGCCCCAGCATTTT. It specifies CATLTGTQNQPQHF.

This clone was seen just once. Here the CDR3 DNA reads TGTGCCAGCAGCTTGGTTTGGTCAATTGACTCCTACGAGCAGTACTTC. As protein: CASSLVWSIDSYEQYF. The V call is TRBV5-4, the J call TRBJ2-7, with D hard to call. CDR3 length equals 16 residues. Germline CDR1 reads SGHNT; CDR2 reads YYREEE (reference sequence). Trimming removed 0 bases from V and 0 bases from J, with 13 bases in between.

The chain carries TRBV9 and TRBJ1-3; D might be TRBD1 (5 bases). Germline V gene lookup returns CDR1 SGDLS and CDR2 YYNGEE. This CDR3 contains 13 residues. The ends were cut back, 4 bases at V and 4 bases at J, with 9 bases in the middle. The CDR3 loop is CASSPRGGNTIYF. The CDR3 region has the DNA TGTGCCAGCAGCCCCCGGGGGGGAAACACCATATATTTT. The variable domain in full, with the rest retrieved from reference TRBV9 and TRBJ1-3, is DSGVTQTPKHLITATGQRVTLRCSPRSGDLSVYWYQQSLDQGLQFLIQYYNGEERAKGNILERFSAQQFPDLHSELNLSSLELGDSALYFCASSPRGGNTIYFGEGSWLTVV.

This rearrangement joins TRBV11-2 to TRBJ2-5; a possible D gene is TRBD1 (6 bases). The CDR3 has 14 residues. V was shortened by 5 bases and J by 4 bases, with 14 bases between the two germline ends. The germline gives CDR1 SGHAT, CDR2 FQNNGV. CDR3 in amino acids: CASSATGNGETQYF. The CDR3 DNA reads TGTGCCAGCAGCGCCACAGGGAACGGAGAGACCCAGTACTTC.

This sequence joins TRBV29-1 and TRBJ1-2; no definite D call. V lost 6 bases and J 8 bases, leaving 10 bases between the germline ends. Germline-derived CDR1 and CDR2 are SQVTM and ANQGSEA. The CDR3 is 10 residues long. The CDR3 spells CSVLERGYTF. As DNA, the CDR3 is TGCAGCGTCCTCGAGAGGGGCTACACCTTC.

The rearrangement joins TRBV5-1 to TRBJ2-7; D ambiguous. Per the germline V gene, CDR1 is SGHRS and CDR2 is YFSETQ. The CDR3 spans 14 residues. V was trimmed by 0 bases and J by 2 bases, leaving 9 bases between them. For the CDR3, the DNA is TGCGCCAGCAGCTTGGACTGGTTAACCTACGAGCAGTACTTC. It translates to CASSLDWLTYEQYF.

CDR3 in amino acids: CASSPDRVADTQYF. For the CDR3, the DNA is TGCGCCAGCAGCCCGGACAGGGTAGCAGATACGCAGTATTTT. The gene calls are TRBV5-1 and TRBJ2-3, with 8 nucleotides matching TRBD1. The ends lost 4 bases at V and 4 bases at J; junction bases unmatched: 5. The CDR3 sequence is 14 residues long. Germline V gives CDR1 SGHRS, CDR2 YFSETQ.